The clone carrying this T cell receptor (beta chain) was observed many times. Its antigen is still unknown. TCRdb reanalysed the 5' RACE reads using MiXCR and keeps one entry per CDR3 protein. The sample shows fewer than 550,000 distinct CDR3 sequences, roughly 5.2% of them seen only once. The data belong to a study of CD8 T cells in ankylosing spondylitis. Study observations and caveats: Seemingly characteristic of ankylosing spondylitis blood was a TCR beta motif consisting of about 8 highly homologous variants.

The CDR3 is made up of 18 amino acids. Germline lookup yields CDR1 SGDLS and CDR2 YYNGEE. The V and J ends lost 3 bases and 4 bases, in that order; junction bases with no gene match: 14. The material sequenced was blood, either unsorted or a sorted T cell fraction (not recorded which). The TCR sequence derives from a male donor with ankylosing spondylitis. The rearrangement joins TRBV9 to TRBJ2-1; 9 bases are a match to TRBD2. CDR3 loop: CASSDKRTSAETYNEQFF. CDR3 nucleotide sequence: TGTGCCAGCAGCGACAAGCGGACTAGCGCGGAGACTTACAATGAGCAGTTCTTC.